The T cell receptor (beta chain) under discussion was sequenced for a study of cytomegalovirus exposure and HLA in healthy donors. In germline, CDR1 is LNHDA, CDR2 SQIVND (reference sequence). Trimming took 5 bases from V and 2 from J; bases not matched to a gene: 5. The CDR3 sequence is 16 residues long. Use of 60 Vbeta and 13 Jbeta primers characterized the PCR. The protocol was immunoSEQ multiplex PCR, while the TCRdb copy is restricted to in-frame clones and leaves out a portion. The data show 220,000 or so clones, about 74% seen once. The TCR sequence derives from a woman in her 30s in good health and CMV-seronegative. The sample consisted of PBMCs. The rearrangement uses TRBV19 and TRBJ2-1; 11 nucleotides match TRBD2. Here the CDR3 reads CASSWTSGRAYNEQFF. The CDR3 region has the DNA TGTGCCAGTAGTTGGACTAGCGGGCGAGCCTACAATGAGCAGTTCTTC.